The present TCR beta chain was sequenced within a study of T cells after posttransplantation cyclophosphamide. The CDR3 consists of 14 residues. V dropped 5 bases and J dropped 1 base, with 11 bases sitting between them. CDR1 and CDR2 from the germline V gene are SGHVS and FQNEAQ. The method was immunoSEQ multiplex PCR; TCRdb's version includes in-frame clones alone and lacks a portion of them. The sample includes tens of thousands of clones, roughly 93% of them seen just once. The TCR sequence derives from a woman aged 25 to 39 in good health and a related stem cell transplant donor. Material: PBMCs. The chain recombines TRBV7-8 with TRBJ1-1, with D hard to call. The DNA of the CDR3 is TGTGCCAGCAGCCTCTTGGCGGAGAACACTGAAGCTTTCTTT. Encoded protein: CASSLLAENTEAFF.